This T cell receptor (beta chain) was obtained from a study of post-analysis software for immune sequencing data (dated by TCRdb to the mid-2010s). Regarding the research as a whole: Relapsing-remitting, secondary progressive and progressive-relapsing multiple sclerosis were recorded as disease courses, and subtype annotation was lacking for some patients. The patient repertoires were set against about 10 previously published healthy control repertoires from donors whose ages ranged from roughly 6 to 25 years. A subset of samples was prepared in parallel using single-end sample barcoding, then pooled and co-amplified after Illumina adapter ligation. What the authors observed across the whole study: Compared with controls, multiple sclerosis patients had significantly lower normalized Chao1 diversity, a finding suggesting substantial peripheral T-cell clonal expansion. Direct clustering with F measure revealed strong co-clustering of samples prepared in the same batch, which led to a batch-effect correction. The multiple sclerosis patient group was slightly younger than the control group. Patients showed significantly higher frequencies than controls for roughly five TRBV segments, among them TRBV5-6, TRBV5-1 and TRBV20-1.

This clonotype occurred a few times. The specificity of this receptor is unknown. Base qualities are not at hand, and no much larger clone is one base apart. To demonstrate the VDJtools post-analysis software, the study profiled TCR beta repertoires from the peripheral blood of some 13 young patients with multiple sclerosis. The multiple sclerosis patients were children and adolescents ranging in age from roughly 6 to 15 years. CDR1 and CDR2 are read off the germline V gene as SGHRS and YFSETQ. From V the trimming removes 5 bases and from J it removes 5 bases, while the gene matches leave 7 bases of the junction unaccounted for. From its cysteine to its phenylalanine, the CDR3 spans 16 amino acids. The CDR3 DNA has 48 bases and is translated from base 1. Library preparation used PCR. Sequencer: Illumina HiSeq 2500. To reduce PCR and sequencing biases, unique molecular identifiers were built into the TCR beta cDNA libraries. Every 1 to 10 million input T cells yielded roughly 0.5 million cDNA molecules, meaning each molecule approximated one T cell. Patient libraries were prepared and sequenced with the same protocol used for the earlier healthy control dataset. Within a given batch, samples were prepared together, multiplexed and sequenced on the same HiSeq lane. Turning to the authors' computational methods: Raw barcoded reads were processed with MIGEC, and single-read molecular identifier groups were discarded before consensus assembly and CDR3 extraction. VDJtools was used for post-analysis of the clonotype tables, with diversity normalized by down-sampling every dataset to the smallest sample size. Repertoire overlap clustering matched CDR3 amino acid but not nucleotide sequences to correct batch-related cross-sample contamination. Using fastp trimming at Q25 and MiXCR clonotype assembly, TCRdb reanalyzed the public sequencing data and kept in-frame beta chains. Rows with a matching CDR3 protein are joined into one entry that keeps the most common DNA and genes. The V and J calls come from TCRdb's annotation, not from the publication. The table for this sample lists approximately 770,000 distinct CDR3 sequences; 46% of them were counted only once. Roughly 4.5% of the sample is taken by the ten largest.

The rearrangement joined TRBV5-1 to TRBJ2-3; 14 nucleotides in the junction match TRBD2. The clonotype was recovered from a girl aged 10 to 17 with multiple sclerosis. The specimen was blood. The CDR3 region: CASSSGLAGDLDTQYF. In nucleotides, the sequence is TGCGCCAGCAGTTCGGGACTAGCGGGAGATTTAGATACGCAGTATTTT.